Described below is a single T cell receptor beta chain sequence and its context. Its antigen remains unknown. The V and J ends lost 0 bases and 1 base respectively, with 9 bases between them. CDR1 and CDR2 from the germline V gene are MNHEY and SMNVEV (reference sequence). The CDR3 has 16 amino acids. The data are from a study of T cell repertoires in cytomegalovirus infection. Study observations and caveats: The ex vivo response showed dominance by HLA-C-restricted CMV-specific TCR beta clonotypes.

TCRdb re-analysed the reads in MiXCR, keeping a single row per CDR3 protein. This table has about 830,000 distinct CDR3 sequences, less than 35% appearing once. The genes are TRBV27 and TRBJ2-2; D possibly corresponds to TRBD1 (5 bases). This TCR derives from a human donor in good health (CMV status not recorded). Some clones in this sample may be carry-over from other donors' samples. The sequenced sample was cultured CD8+ T cells from PBMCs, obtained from culture after CMV antigen stimulation. The CDR3 region has the DNA TGTGCCAGCAGTTTATCCGCAGGGCTGAACACCGGGGAGCTGTTTTTT. It is translated as CASSLSAGLNTGELFF.